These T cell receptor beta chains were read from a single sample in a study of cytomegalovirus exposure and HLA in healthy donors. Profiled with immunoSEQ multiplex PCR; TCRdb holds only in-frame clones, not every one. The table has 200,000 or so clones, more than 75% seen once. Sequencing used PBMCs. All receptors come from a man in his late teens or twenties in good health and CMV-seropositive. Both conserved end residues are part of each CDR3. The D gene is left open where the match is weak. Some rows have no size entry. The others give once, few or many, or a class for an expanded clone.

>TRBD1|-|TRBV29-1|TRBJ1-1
TGCAGCTCCGAACAGGGGGGGATCGGGATGAACACTGAAGCTTTCTTT
CSSEQGGIGMNTEAFF
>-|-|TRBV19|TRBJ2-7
TGTGCCAGTAGCCTGACAGTGGCCACCTACGAGCAGTACTTC
CASSLTVATYEQYF
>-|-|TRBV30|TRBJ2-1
TGTGCCTGGATAGCGAGCTCCTACAATGAGCAGTTCTTC
CAWIASSYNEQFF
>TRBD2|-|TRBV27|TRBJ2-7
TGTGCCAGCAGGGGACTAGCGGGGAGCTCCTACGAGCAGTACTTC
CASRGLAGSSYEQYF
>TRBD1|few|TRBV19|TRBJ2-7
TGTGCCAGTAGTACCACAGGGGGTCCTGACGAGCAGTACTTC
CASSTTGGPDEQYF
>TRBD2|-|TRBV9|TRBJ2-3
TGTGCCAGCAGCGCCTCTAGCGGGATACTGTATTTT
CASSASSGILYF
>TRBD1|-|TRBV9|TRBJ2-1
TGTGCCAGCAGCGCCCGACAGGGGAACGCCAATGAGCAGTTCTTC
CASSARQGNANEQFF
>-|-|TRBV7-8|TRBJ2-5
TGTGCCAGCAGCTTAGGTAGTAGGGGGTTGGAGACCCAGTACTTC
CASSLGSRGLETQYF
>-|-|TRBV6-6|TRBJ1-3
TGTGCCAGCAGTTACAAGGGGTCTGGAAACACCATATATTTT
CASSYKGSGNTIYF
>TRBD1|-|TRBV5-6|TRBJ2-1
TGTGCCAGCAGCTTGAAGGGACAGTTTAATGAGCAGTTCTTC
CASSLKGQFNEQFF
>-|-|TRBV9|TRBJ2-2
TGTGCCAGCAGCTCCCGACTAGAAACCTCCGGGGAGCTGTTTTTT
CASSSRLETSGELFF
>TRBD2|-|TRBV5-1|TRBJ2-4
TGCGCCAGCAGCTTAGGGACGGGGGGGAGCATTCAGTACTTC
CASSLGTGGSIQYF
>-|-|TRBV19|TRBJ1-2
TGTGCCAGTAGTATTGGGGCAGGGAGGCATTATGGCTACACCTTC
CASSIGAGRHYGYTF
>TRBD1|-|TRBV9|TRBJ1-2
TGTGCCAGCAGCGTAGCAGGGGGCTCTGGCTACACCTTC
CASSVAGGSGYTF
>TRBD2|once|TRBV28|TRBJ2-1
TGTGCCAGCAGTCCGCTAGCGGGAGGGAACGGCAATGAGCAGTTCTTC
CASSPLAGGNGNEQFF
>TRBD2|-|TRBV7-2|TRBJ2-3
TGTGCCAGCAGCCCCGCGTTTGGGACTAGCGGGGCTCTCACAGATACGCAGTATTTT
CASSPAFGTSGALTDTQYF
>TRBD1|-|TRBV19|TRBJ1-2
TGTGCCAGTAGTATACTAACAGGGGGATATGGCTACACCTTC
CASSILTGGYGYTF
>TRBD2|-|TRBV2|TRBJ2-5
TGTGCCAGCAACCGACCGGCTAGCGGGAGTGAGACCCAGTACTTC
CASNRPASGSETQYF
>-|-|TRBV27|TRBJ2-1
TGTGCCAGCAGTTTATTTGTGACTTCCTCCTACAATGAGCAGTTCTTC
CASSLFVTSSYNEQFF
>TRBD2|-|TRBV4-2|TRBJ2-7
TGTGCCAGCAGCCACGAAAATCCGGGACTAAGGGTCGAGCAGTACTTC
CASSHENPGLRVEQYF
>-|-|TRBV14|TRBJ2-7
TGTGCCAGCAGCCAAGATGTGGATAGGGGCGAGCAGTACTTC
CASSQDVDRGEQYF
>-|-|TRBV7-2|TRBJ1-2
TGTGCCAGCAGCTTCGTTTTGACAGACTTCAACTATGGCTACACCTTC
CASSFVLTDFNYGYTF
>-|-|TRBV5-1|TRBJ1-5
TGCGCCAGCAGCTTGGAAGGGGAAGGGCAGCCCCAGCATTTT
CASSLEGEGQPQHF
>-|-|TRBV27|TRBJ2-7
TGTGCCAGCAGTTTCCGAACAGCGGACGAGCAGTACTTC
CASSFRTADEQYF
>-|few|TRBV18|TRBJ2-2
TGTGCCAGCTCGGAGGCTAGCGTCGCCGGGGAGCTGTTTTTT
CASSEASVAGELFF
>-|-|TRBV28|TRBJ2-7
TGTGCCAGCAGTTCTCTGACAGTTTACGAGCAGTACTTC
CASSSLTVYEQYF
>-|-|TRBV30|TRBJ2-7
TGTGCCATAATCCGAGACAGCTACGAGCAGTACTTC
CAIIRDSYEQYF
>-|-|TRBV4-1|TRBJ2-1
TGCGCCAGCAGCCAAGATGCCAAGCGAAACAATGAGCAGTTCTTC
CASSQDAKRNNEQFF
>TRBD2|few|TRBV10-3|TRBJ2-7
TGTGCCATCAGTGATCAAGCGGGAGACGAGCAGTACTTC
CAISDQAGDEQYF
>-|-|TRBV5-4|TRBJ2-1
TGTGCCAGCAGCCACAGGGATGAGCAGTTCTTC
CASSHRDEQFF
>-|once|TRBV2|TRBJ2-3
TGTGCCAGCAGGCGACAGGTGCGGAGCACAGATACGCAGTATTTT
CASRRQVRSTDTQYF
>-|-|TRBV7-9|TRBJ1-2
TGTGCCAGCAGCCCCCAACAGGGTTCGCAGGGCTACACCTTC
CASSPQQGSQGYTF
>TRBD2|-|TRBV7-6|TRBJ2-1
TGTGCCAGCAGCCCCTACGCGGGGGGGTACAATGAGCAGTTCTTC
CASSPYAGGYNEQFF
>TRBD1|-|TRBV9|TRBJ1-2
TGTGCCAGCAGCGAAGGGCAGACAGGGGGCTACACCTTC
CASSEGQTGGYTF
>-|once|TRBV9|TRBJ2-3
TGTGCCAGCAGCGTAGCACAGGGAAGTACAGATACGCAGTATTTT
CASSVAQGSTDTQYF
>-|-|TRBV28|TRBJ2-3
TGTGCCAGCAGTGCCCCGGCTAGCGTAACAATAAGGGAGGATACGCAGTATTTT
CASSAPASVTIREDTQYF
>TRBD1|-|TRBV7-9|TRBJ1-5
TGTGCCAGCAGTCAAGGGAGTGGGGGACAGGGGGTAGGTCAGCCCCAGCATTTT
CASSQGSGGQGVGQPQHF
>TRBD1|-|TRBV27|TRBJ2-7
TGTGCCAGCAGTCCCCATGCCGGGACAGAGTCGTACGAGCAGTACTTC
CASSPHAGTESYEQYF
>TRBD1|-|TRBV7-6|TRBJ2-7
TGTGCCAGCAGCTTAGGGGACAGCTCCTACGAGCAGTACTTC
CASSLGDSSYEQYF
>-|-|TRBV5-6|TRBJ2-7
TGTGCCAGCAGCTCCCCCAGCGCCCCGTTTGGGGAGCAGTACTTC
CASSSPSAPFGEQYF
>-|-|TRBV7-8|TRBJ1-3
TGTGCCAGCAAAAATCCGGGGGGCTCTGGAAACACCATATATTTT
CASKNPGGSGNTIYF
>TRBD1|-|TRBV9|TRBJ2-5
TGTGCCAGCAGCGTGAATGGGACAGGGGGCCCCCCGGCACCCCAGTACTTC
CASSVNGTGGPPAPQYF
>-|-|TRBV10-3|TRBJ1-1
TGTGCCATCAGAAGGGGCCTGAACACTGAAGCTTTCTTT
CAIRRGLNTEAFF
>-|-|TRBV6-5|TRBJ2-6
TGTGCCAGCAGTTTTCAATCGGGTACCGGGGCCAACGTCCTGACTTTC
CASSFQSGTGANVLTF
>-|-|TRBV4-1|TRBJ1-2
TGCGCCAGCAGCCAAGATTCAGGTTATGGCTACACCTTC
CASSQDSGYGYTF
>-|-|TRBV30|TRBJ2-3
TGTGCCTGGAACTTAGTCACAGATACGCAGTATTTT
CAWNLVTDTQYF